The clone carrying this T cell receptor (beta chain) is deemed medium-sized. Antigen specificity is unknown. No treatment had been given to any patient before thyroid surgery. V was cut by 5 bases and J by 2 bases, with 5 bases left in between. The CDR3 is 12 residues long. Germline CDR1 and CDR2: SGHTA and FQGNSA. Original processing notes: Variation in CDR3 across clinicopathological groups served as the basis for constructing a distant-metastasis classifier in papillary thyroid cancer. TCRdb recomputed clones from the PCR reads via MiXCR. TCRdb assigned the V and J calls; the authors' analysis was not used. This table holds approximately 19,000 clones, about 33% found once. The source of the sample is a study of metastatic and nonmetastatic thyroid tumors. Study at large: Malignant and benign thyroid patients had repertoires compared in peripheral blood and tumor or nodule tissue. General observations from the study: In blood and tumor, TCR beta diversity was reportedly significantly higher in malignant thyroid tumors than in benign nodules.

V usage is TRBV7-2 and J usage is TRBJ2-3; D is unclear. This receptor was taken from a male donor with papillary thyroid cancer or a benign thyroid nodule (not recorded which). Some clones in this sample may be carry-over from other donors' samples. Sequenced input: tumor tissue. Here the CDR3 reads CASSPYTDTQYF. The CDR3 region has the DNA TGTGCCAGCAGCCCGTACACAGATACGCAGTATTTT. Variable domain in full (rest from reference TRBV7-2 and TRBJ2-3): GAGVSQSPSNKVTEKGKDVELRCDPISGHTALYWYRQSLGQGLEFLIYFQGNSAPDKSGLPSDRFSAERTGGSVSTLTIQRTQQEDSAVYLCASSPYTDTQYFGPGTRLTVL.